This T cell receptor beta chain was sequenced in a study of graft-versus-host responses after intestinal transplantation. About the study: Recipients across the board were started on anti-thymocyte globulin induction, then kept on tacrolimus and steroids for two to three years. Study-level results: The highest levels of circulating GvH clones went along with early declines in HvG clones after transplant. The marrow of recipients harbored GvH clones, and ileum or blood showed some of them first.

CFSE-labeled responder cells (around 200,000) were plated with around 200,000 irradiated, violet-dye-labeled stimulator cells. Post-reaction, proliferating CD3+CD4+ and CD3+CD8+ responders (CFSE-low) were sorted. Sequenced by immunoSEQ multiplex PCR; TCRdb stores in-frame clones only, minus some. The data contain about 12,000 clones, under 45% of them singletons. V was clipped by 6 bases and J by 10 bases, with 12 bases between them. The CDR3 totals 11 residues. The germline CDR1 and CDR2 sequences are KGHSH and LQKENI. This clone turned up a few times. This clonotype originated in a human patient who received an intestinal transplant. The chain combines TRBV18 with TRBJ1-1; TRBD1 is a possible D gene (5 bases). Sequencing was performed on alloreactive CD8+ T cells from a mixed lymphocyte reaction culture, taken before intestinal transplant. Documented subset: CFSE-low proliferating T cells sorted from roughly six-day pre-transplant mixed lymphocyte reaction (GvH or HvG direction). In DNA, the CDR3 is TGTGCCAGCTCCCAGGGTGGCGGAGCTTTCTTT. Its protein is CASSQGGGAFF.